The 30 T cell receptor beta chains listed next were all sequenced from one sample in a study of shared clonotypes between healthy human individuals. The naive CD8 fraction comprised CD45RO-negative cells positively selected for CCR7 and excluded terminally differentiated effector memory CD45RA+ cells. This table comes from immunoSEQ multiplex PCR, and its TCRdb copy is limited to in-frame clones, with some not included. The data show about 1.9 million clones, 85% to 95% seen once. The sequencing sample was made of naive CD8+ T cells from PBMCs. The receptors stem from a man aged 18-30 years in good health. Some clones in this sample may be carry-over from other donors' samples.

The chain recombines TRBV10-3 with TRBJ1-1; no clear D. This CDR3 region has 14 residues. Trimming stripped 2 bases from V and 0 bases from J, with 7 bases between. The germline gives CDR1 ENHRY, CDR2 SYGVKD. CDR3 residues: CAISEAGLNTEAFF. In DNA, the CDR3 is TGTGCCATCAGTGAGGCCGGTTTGAACACTGAAGCTTTCTTT.

This clone was counted a single time. DNA of the CDR3: TGTGCCAGCAGTGTACCTCTAGCGGGAGTCTACAATGAGCAGTTCTTC. The encoded protein is CASSVPLAGVYNEQFF. The J gene is TRBJ2-1, the V gene TRBV6-1; 10 bases line up with TRBD2. The germline gives CDR1 MNHNS, CDR2 SASEGT. The CDR3 is 16 amino acids. Trimming removed 4 bases from V and 3 bases from J; junction bases left unmatched: 6.

V is TRBV9 and J is TRBJ2-1; no clear D gene. CDR1 is SGDLS, CDR2 YYNGEE, per germline. This CDR3 is built from 16 residues. V lost 3 bases, J lost 8 bases, and 21 bases lay in between. The CDR3 DNA follows: TGTGCCAGCAGCGAGAGGAGAGCAGATATATACGATGAGCAGTTCTTC. This gives the protein CASSERRADIYDEQFF.

This clone was counted once. V and J are TRBV11-2 and TRBJ1-5; TRBD1 aligns across 8 bases. From germline, CDR1 is SGHAT and CDR2 FQNNGV. The CDR3 is 15 amino acids. Trimming at V came to 5 bases and at J to 2 bases, leaving 5 bases not matched to a gene. Here the CDR3 DNA reads TGTGCCAGCAGCGAAGCGACAGGGGGCAATCAGCCCCAGCATTTT. Translating it yields CASSEATGGNQPQHF.

The chain joins TRBV5-1 to TRBJ2-3; either TRBD1 or TRBD2 may fit D (7 bases each). Germline loops: CDR1 SGHRS, CDR2 YFSETQ. Trimming took off 2 bases at V and 4 bases at J, with 17 bases between the two ends. CDR3 length equals 16 residues. DNA of the CDR3: TGCGCCAGCAGCTTAAGGGGGCGGGAGTTGCCAGATACGCAGTATTTT. Protein sequence: CASSLRGRELPDTQYF.

The J gene is TRBJ2-6, the V gene TRBV29-1; D could derive from TRBD1 or TRBD2 (5 bases each). This CDR3 has 17 amino acids. V was trimmed by 1 base and J by 3 bases, leaving 16 bases between them. Per germline, CDR1 SQVTM and CDR2 ANQGSEA. CDR3 in amino acids: CSVEGTFRGGGANVLTF. The CDR3 DNA is TGCAGCGTTGAAGGGACTTTTAGGGGCGGTGGGGCCAACGTCCTGACTTTC.

This clone was observed a few times. The J gene is TRBJ2-7, the V gene TRBV7-9, with 10 bases that match TRBD2. Looked up from germline, CDR1 is SEHNR and CDR2 is FQNEAQ (reference sequence). The V segment lost 6 bases and the J segment 3 bases; nucleotides outside the gene matches: 8. This CDR3 spans 15 amino acids. The CDR3 region has the DNA TGTGCCAGCAGTACTGGGACTAGCGTCGGCTACGAGCAGTACTTC. As protein: CASSTGTSVGYEQYF.

The chain has TRBV9 and TRBJ2-3; D is ambiguous. Looked up from germline, CDR1 is SGDLS and CDR2 is YYNGEE. The CDR3 spans 16 residues. The V end was cut by 4 bases, the J end by 5 bases, with 20 bases between. Here the CDR3 DNA reads TGTGCCAGCAGCCGCCGTTTGGCCAATGTTGGAGATACGCAGTATTTT. Translated, it gives CASSRRLANVGDTQYF.

The rearrangement joins TRBV11-2 to TRBJ2-2; D is perhaps TRBD2 (6 bases). The germline V gene encodes CDR1 SGHAT and CDR2 FQNNGV. This CDR3 has 15 amino acids. The V end was cut by 3 bases, the J end by 1 base, with 9 bases between. CDR3 residues: CASSFWRENTGELFF. CDR3 coding DNA: TGTGCCAGCAGCTTTTGGCGGGAGAACACCGGGGAGCTGTTTTTT.

The rearrangement joins TRBV7-9 to TRBJ2-5, with 10 bases identical to TRBD2. Unmatched junction bases numbered 10, after V lost 5 bases and J lost 4 bases. Germline values: CDR1 SEHNR, CDR2 FQNEAQ (reference sequence). The CDR3 spans 16 residues. The CDR3 here is CASSVLLAGERETQYF. The CDR3 nucleotides are TGTGCCAGCAGCGTGCTTCTAGCGGGAGAAAGAGAGACCCAGTACTTC.

The chain links TRBV7-9 to TRBJ1-4; D is unresolved. This CDR3 has 16 amino acids. Germline V CDR1 and CDR2: SEHNR, FQNEAQ (reference sequence). V was shortened by 1 base and J by 5 bases, with 14 bases between the two germline ends. The CDR3 region is CASSLGVQWRNEKLFF. The CDR3, as DNA: TGTGCCAGCAGCTTAGGGGTGCAGTGGCGAAATGAAAAACTGTTTTTT.

This chain connects TRBV28 to TRBJ1-1, with unresolved D. Germline loops: CDR1 MDHEN, CDR2 SYDVKM. This CDR3 has 14 amino acids. Trimming shortened V by 7 bases and J by 1 base, and 13 bases separated the two germline ends. CDR3 amino acids: CASTKGRPNTEAFF. CDR3 DNA: TGTGCCAGCACCAAAGGACGACCGAACACTGAAGCTTTCTTT. The full variable domain, in which reference TRBV28 and TRBJ1-1 provide the parts outside the CDR3, is DVKVTQSSRYLVKRTGEKVFLECVQDMDHENMFWYRQDPGLGLRLIYFSYDVKMKEKGDIPEGYSVSREKKERFSLILESASTNQTSMYLCASTKGRPNTEAFFGQGTRLTVV.

The chain links TRBV7-6 to TRBJ2-3; 13 nucleotides agree with TRBD2. CDR1 is SGHVS, CDR2 FNYEAQ, per germline. CDR3 length: 17 residues. Unmatched junction bases numbered 9, after V lost 5 bases and J lost 4 bases. The CDR3: CASSPWTSGSLADTQYF. CDR3 bases: TGTGCCAGCAGCCCATGGACTAGCGGGAGTTTGGCAGATACGCAGTATTTT.

This chain uses TRBV4-1 with TRBJ1-3; 8 nucleotides line up with TRBD1. Unmatched junction bases numbered 8, after V lost 4 bases and J lost 0 bases. Per germline, CDR1 MGHRA and CDR2 YSYEKL. The CDR3 extends over 17 amino acids. The CDR3 region is CASSPVQGATSGNTIYF. Here the CDR3 DNA reads TGCGCCAGCAGCCCCGTCCAGGGGGCGACCTCTGGAAACACCATATATTTT.

V usage is TRBV27 and J usage is TRBJ2-1; TRBD2 might be the D (6 bases). The CDR3 runs to 17 residues. Trimming shortened V by 4 bases and J by 1 base, and 17 bases separated the two germline ends. The germline CDR1 and CDR2 sequences are MNHEY and SMNVEV (reference sequence). The CDR3 protein is CASSSRLGMASYNEQFF. The CDR3 region has the DNA TGTGCCAGCAGTTCGCGACTAGGGATGGCTTCCTACAATGAGCAGTTCTTC.

The chain combines TRBV5-6 with TRBJ2-5; tentative D call: TRBD1 (6 bases). CDR3 size: 13 residues. The V gene's germline CDR1 is SGHDT and CDR2 YYEEEE. Trimming took 2 bases from V and 5 from J, leaving 10 bases between them. Written as DNA, the CDR3 is TGTGCCAGCAGCTTTGAGGGGGACGAGACCCAGTACTTC. Amino acids: CASSFEGDETQYF. Drawing the rest from reference TRBV5-6 and TRBJ2-5, the complete variable domain is DAGVTQSPTHLIKTRGQQVTLRCSPKSGHDTVSWYQQALGQGPQFIFQYYEEEERQRGNFPDRFSGHQFPNYSSELNVNALLLGDSALYLCASSFEGDETQYFGPGTRLLVL.

This chain links TRBV28 with TRBJ2-7; D not certain. V was pared by 5 bases and J by 7 bases, with 9 bases between. The CDR3 extends over 11 amino acids. Germline CDR1 reads MDHEN; CDR2 reads SYDVKM. The CDR3 bases are TGTGCCAGCAGTCCAGACTGGGAGCAGTACTTC. The encoded protein is CASSPDWEQYF.

CDR3 sequence: CASSSRGDSEYGYTF. The CDR3 bases are TGTGCCAGCAGCTCCAGAGGGGACTCGGAGTATGGCTACACCTTC. The chain couples TRBV13 to TRBJ1-2; D possibly corresponds to TRBD1 (5 bases). This CDR3 spans 15 amino acids. CDR1 PRHDT and CDR2 FYEKMQ come from the germline V gene (reference sequence). The V end was cut by 4 bases, the J end by 5 bases, with 17 bases between.

The genes are TRBV6-5 and TRBJ1-1, with a possible D match to TRBD1 (5 bases). CDR1 is MNHEY, CDR2 SVGAGI, per germline. V was shortened by 5 bases and J by 1 base, with 14 bases between the two germline ends. The CDR3 totals 15 residues. The CDR3 DNA follows: TGTGCCAGCAGTCTGGGAAGAGGGGCGAACACTGAAGCTTTCTTT. This gives the protein CASSLGRGANTEAFF.

The chain has TRBV14 and TRBJ2-2, with 8 bases that match TRBD2. The ends lost 1 base at V and 4 bases at J; junction bases unmatched: 5. The CDR3 loop spans 16 amino acids. Germline values: CDR1 SGHDN, CDR2 FVKESK. In nucleotides, the CDR3 is TGTGCCAGCAGCCAAGGCGGGAGGCCCCCCACCGGGGAGCTGTTTTTT. As protein: CASSQGGRPPTGELFF.

CDR3 nucleotide sequence: TGCAGCGTTGAACGCCCCCCTGAAGACTATGGCTACACCTTC. Its protein is CSVERPPEDYGYTF. This rearrangement joins TRBV29-1 to TRBJ1-2; no definite D call. In germline, CDR1 is SQVTM, CDR2 ANQGSEA. Trimming took 2 bases from V and 3 from J, leaving 13 bases between them. There are 14 residues in the CDR3.

The chain links TRBV9 to TRBJ2-7, with D hard to call. This CDR3 is built from 14 residues. The ends were cut back, 4 bases at V and 1 base at J, with 12 bases in the middle. The germline CDR1 and CDR2 sequences are SGDLS and YYNGEE. CDR3 nucleotide sequence: TGTGCCAGCAGCCCTTCGACACGGTCCTACGAGCAGTACTTC. Residues: CASSPSTRSYEQYF.

The V and J genes are TRBV27 and TRBJ2-7, with a tentative D call TRBD2 (5 bases). V lost 5 bases to trimming and J lost 6 bases, with 8 bases between them. CDR3 length: 11 residues. Germline CDR1 and CDR2: MNHEY and SMNVEV (reference sequence). The CDR3 sequence is CASSEGVEQYF. CDR3 DNA sequence: TGTGCCAGCAGTGAGGGTGTCGAGCAGTACTTC.

V is TRBV19 and J is TRBJ2-3; unclear D gene. V lost 3 bases, J lost 0 bases, and 4 bases lay in between. Germline CDR1 LNHDA, CDR2 SQIVND (reference sequence). There are 13 residues in the CDR3. The chain's CDR3 is CASSMLSTDTQYF. CDR3 DNA sequence: TGTGCCAGTAGTATGCTTAGCACAGATACGCAGTATTTT.

The gene calls are TRBV9 and TRBJ2-5, with D unresolved. Germline V gives CDR1 SGDLS, CDR2 YYNGEE. The V and J ends lost 0 bases and 0 bases respectively, with 12 bases between them. The CDR3 has 16 residues. The CDR3 region has the DNA TGTGCCAGCAGCGTAGGTTTGGTAGGGAACCAAGAGACCCAGTACTTC. Residues: CASSVGLVGNQETQYF.

With regard to this clone: The same CDR3 arises from other DNA sequences in this sample as well. This chain uses TRBV11-2 with TRBJ2-7; a possible D gene is TRBD2 (5 bases). The germline V gene encodes CDR1 SGHAT and CDR2 FQNNGV. There are 15 residues in the CDR3. The germline V and J ends were trimmed by 0 bases and 0 bases, with 9 bases remaining between them. This chain's CDR3 is CASSLDLGLSYEQYF. For the CDR3, the DNA is TGTGCCAGCAGCTTAGATTTAGGACTCTCCTACGAGCAGTACTTC. The full variable domain, in which reference TRBV11-2 and TRBJ2-7 provide the parts outside the CDR3, is EAGVAQSPRYKIIEKRQSVAFWCNPISGHATLYWYQQILGQGPKLLIQFQNNGVVDDSQLPKDRFSAERLKGVDSTLKIQPAKLEDSAVYLCASSLDLGLSYEQYFGPGTRLTVT.

This chain uses TRBV27 with TRBJ2-1; D gene ambiguous. Trimming removed 0 bases from V and 0 bases from J, with 6 bases in between. CDR1 and CDR2 from the germline V gene are MNHEY and SMNVEV (reference sequence). There are 15 residues in the CDR3. CDR3 protein: CASSLSAYSYNEQFF. CDR3 in DNA: TGTGCCAGCAGTTTATCGGCCTACTCCTACAATGAGCAGTTCTTC.

Concerning this clone itself: Other DNA sequences from this sample encode an identical CDR3 as well. The chain joins TRBV28 to TRBJ2-1, with D tentatively TRBD1 or TRBD2 (6 bases each). Trimming stripped 3 bases from V and 7 bases from J, with 13 bases between. Germline lookup yields CDR1 MDHEN and CDR2 SYDVKM. The CDR3 sequence is 14 residues long. CDR3: CASSFRGRRNEQFF. The CDR3 DNA is TGTGCCAGCAGTTTTAGGGGGAGGCGTAATGAGCAGTTCTTC.

This chain links TRBV27 with TRBJ1-1, with D perhaps TRBD1 (6 bases). Germline CDR1 reads MNHEY; CDR2 reads SMNVEV (reference sequence). This CDR3 comprises 15 residues. With 5 bases removed from V and 5 bases from J, the gap between germline ends came to 18 bases. DNA of the CDR3: TGTGCCAGCAGTCCCCGAGGGGGGGTCATAACTGAAGCTTTCTTT. Amino acid sequence: CASSPRGGVITEAFF.

This clone was seen a single time. The chain recombines TRBV6-5 with TRBJ2-1, with D perhaps matching TRBD1 or TRBD2 (5 bases each). Trimming took 4 bases from V and 3 from J, leaving 16 bases between them. The CDR3 contains 16 residues. CDR1 is MNHEY, CDR2 SVGAGI, per germline. The CDR3 reads CASSSFQGVRYNEQFF. CDR3 bases: TGTGCCAGCAGTTCGTTCCAGGGAGTGCGCTACAATGAGCAGTTCTTC.